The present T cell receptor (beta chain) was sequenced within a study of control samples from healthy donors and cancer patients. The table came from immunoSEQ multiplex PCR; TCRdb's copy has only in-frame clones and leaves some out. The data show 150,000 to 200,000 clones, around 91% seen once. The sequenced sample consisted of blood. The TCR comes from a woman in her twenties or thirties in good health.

CDR3 in amino acids: CANTGFNTGELFF. The CDR3 region has the DNA TGCGCCAATACAGGGTTCAACACCGGGGAGCTGTTTTTT. V and J are TRBV5-1 and TRBJ2-2, with D perhaps TRBD1 (6 bases). CDR1 SGHRS and CDR2 YFSETQ come from the germline V gene. The CDR3 totals 13 residues. V lost 9 bases and J lost 2, with 11 bases in between.